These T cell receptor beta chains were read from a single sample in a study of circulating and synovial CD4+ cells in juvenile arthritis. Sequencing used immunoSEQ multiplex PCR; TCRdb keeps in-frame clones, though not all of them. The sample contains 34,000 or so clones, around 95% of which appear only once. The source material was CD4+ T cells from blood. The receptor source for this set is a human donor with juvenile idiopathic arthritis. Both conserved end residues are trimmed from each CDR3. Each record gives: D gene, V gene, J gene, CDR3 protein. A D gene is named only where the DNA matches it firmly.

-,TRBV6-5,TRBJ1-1,ASSYSGGPNTEAF
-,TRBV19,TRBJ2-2,ASSSAWQANTGELF
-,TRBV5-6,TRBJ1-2,ASSDRLTGQGTFEYGYT
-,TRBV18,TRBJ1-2,ASSPRIGTPTNYGHT
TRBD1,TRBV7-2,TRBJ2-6,ASSLKGQGTLNNVLT
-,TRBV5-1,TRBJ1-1,ASSSGGGANAF
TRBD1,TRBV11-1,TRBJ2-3,ASSPDRAPDTQY
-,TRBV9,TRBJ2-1,ASTPDSHYNEQF
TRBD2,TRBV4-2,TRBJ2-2,ASSQFERGGDGELF
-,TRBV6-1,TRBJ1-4,ASRVRGGKLF
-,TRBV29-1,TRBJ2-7,SVATGSEQY
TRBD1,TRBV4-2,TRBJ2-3,ASSQDRTGGPTTDTQY
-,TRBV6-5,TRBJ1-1,ASSYPQLPNTEAF
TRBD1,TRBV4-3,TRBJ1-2,ASSQGRGQNYGYT
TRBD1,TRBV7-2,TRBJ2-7,ASSRDSLGEQY
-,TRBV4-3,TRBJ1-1,ASSRQMNTEAF
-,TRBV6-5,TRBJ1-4,ASRNRVREKLF
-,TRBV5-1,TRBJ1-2,ASGTVTMGSNYGYT
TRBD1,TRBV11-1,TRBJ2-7,ASSHDRDSSYEQY
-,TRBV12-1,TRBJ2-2,ASSLGRTSTNTGELF
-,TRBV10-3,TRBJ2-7,AISESGGFDEQY
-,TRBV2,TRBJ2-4,ASDEARNIQY
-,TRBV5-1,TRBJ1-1,ASSLTVPNTEAF
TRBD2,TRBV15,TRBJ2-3,ATSRDFGGDTDTQY
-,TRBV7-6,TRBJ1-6,ASSLRTANSPLH
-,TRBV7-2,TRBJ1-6,ASSLAGGGNSPLH
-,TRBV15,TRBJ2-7,ATSRDRRDGAYEQY
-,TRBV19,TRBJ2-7,ASSMDSNYEQY
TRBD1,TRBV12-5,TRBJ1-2,ASGPHDRVENYGYT
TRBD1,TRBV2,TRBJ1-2,ASTGQGNYGYT
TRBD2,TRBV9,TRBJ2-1,ASSRASGGAYNEQF
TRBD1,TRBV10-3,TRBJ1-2,AINPGTGGGGYT
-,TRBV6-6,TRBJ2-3,ASRSGSGTDTQY
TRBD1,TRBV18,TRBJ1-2,ASSPTGQGYGYT
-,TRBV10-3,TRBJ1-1,ATLTGPNTEAF
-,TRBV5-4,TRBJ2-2,ASSLPGLKNTGELF
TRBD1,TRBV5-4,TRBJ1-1,ATRQGAEAF
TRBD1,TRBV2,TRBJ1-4,ASPRSGTGRFPEKLF